The 20 T cell receptor beta chains in this list originate from one sample, sequenced in a study of response to subunit inactivated influenza vaccine. A single record per CDR3 protein comes from TCRdb applying MiXCR to the RT-PCR reads. The sample includes approximately 520,000 distinct CDR3 sequences, about 25% of them seen just once. This specimen consisted of CD4+ T cells sorted from PBMCs, obtained roughly 5 days after vaccination. These receptors were taken from a man in his forties or fifties who received an inactivated influenza vaccine.

The chain links TRBV7-2 to TRBJ2-4; a possible D gene is TRBD1 (6 bases). CDR1 is SGHTA, CDR2 FQGNSA, per germline. This CDR3 has 17 residues. Trimming took 0 bases from V and 1 from J, leaving 13 bases between them. The CDR3 loop is CASSLAGQGLAKNIQYF. The DNA of the CDR3 is TGTGCCAGCAGCTTAGCGGGGCAGGGGTTGGCCAAAAACATTCAGTACTTC. Full variable domain (outside the CDR3, taken from reference TRBV7-2 and TRBJ2-4): GAGVSQSPSNKVTEKGKDVELRCDPISGHTALYWYRQSLGQGLEFLIYFQGNSAPDKSGLPSDRFSAERTGGSVSTLTIQRTQQEDSAVYLCASSLAGQGLAKNIQYFGAGTRLSVL.

The rearrangement links TRBV20-1 to TRBJ2-1; D gene unclear. The length of the CDR3 is 12 residues. From germline, CDR1 is DFQATT and CDR2 SNEGSKA (reference sequence). Trimming cost V 6 bases and J 8 bases, with 14 bases left between them. In DNA, the CDR3 is TGCAGTGCCGCAAACGGCGTTGATGAGCAGTTCTTC. It is translated as CSAANGVDEQFF.

The chain has TRBV14 and TRBJ2-3; TRBD2 aligns across 8 bases. V lost 3 bases, J lost 2 bases, and 10 bases stayed unmatched. The CDR3 is made up of 17 amino acids. Germline V lookup: CDR1 SGHDN, CDR2 FVKESK. The CDR3 loop reads CASSQRGVLRNTDTQYF. CDR3 bases: TGTGCCAGCAGCCAGCGGGGGGTACTCCGTAACACAGATACGCAGTATTTT. Full variable domain (missing parts from reference TRBV14 and TRBJ2-3): EAGVTQFPSHSVIEKGQTVTLRCDPISGHDNLYWYRRVMGKEIKFLLHFVKESKQDESGMPNNRFLAERTGGTYSTLKVQPAELEDSGVYFCASSQRGVLRNTDTQYFGPGTRLTVL.

There are many counts of this clonotype. The chain recombines TRBV5-1 with TRBJ1-1; 8 positions agree with TRBD1. Trimming removed 3 bases from V and 7 bases from J; junction bases left unmatched: 5. The CDR3 is made up of 13 amino acids. The germline V gene has CDR1 SGHRS and CDR2 YFSETQ. The CDR3: CASSSGTGGEAFF. CDR3 bases: TGCGCCAGCAGCTCGGGGACAGGAGGTGAAGCTTTCTTT.

This clonotype was observed a few times. V is TRBV15 and J is TRBJ2-7; weak D call: TRBD1 (5 bases). This CDR3 has 20 amino acids. The germline V gene encodes CDR1 LNHNV and CDR2 YYDKDF (reference sequence). Trimming left V 0 bases short and J 5 bases short, with 29 bases between. Here the CDR3 reads CATSRDLEVFAIPGRHEQYF. CDR3 nucleotides: TGTGCCACCAGCAGAGATCTTGAAGTGTTTGCGATACCAGGGCGTCACGAGCAGTACTTC. The full variable domain, in which reference TRBV15 and TRBJ2-7 provide the parts outside the CDR3, is DAMVIQNPRYQVTQFGKPVTLSCSQTLNHNVMYWYQQKSSQAPKLLFHYYDKDFNNEADTPDNFQSRRPNTSFCFLDIRSPGLGDTAMYLCATSRDLEVFAIPGRHEQYFGPGTRLTVT.

The chain is built from TRBV28 and TRBJ1-5, with D possibly TRBD1 on 6 matching bases. The CDR3 loop spans 12 amino acids. Germline V gene lookup returns CDR1 MDHEN and CDR2 SYDVKM. V lost 10 bases and J lost 0, with 7 bases in between. CDR3 DNA sequence: TGTGCCATCAGGGGTAGCAATCAGCCCCAGCATTTT. This codes for CAIRGSNQPQHF.

This clonotype was detected a few times. Written as DNA, the CDR3 is TGTGCCAGCAGGAGATATAACCTCTACGAGCAGTACTTC. This gives the protein CASRRYNLYEQYF. The chain carries TRBV6-2 or TRBV6-3 and TRBJ2-7; no clear D. This CDR3 comprises 13 residues. CDR1 is MNHEY, CDR2 SVGEGT, per germline. V gave up 6 bases and J gave up 3 bases, with 12 bases separating them.

This clonotype appeared a few times. This chain links TRBV29-1 with TRBJ2-3, with D possibly called TRBD1 or TRBD2 (6 bases each). V was trimmed by 6 bases and J by 3 bases, leaving 19 bases between them. CDR1 is SQVTM, CDR2 ANQGSEA, per germline. There are 15 residues in the CDR3. CDR3 nucleotides: TGCAGCGTCCGCCGGGGGACGAGGGGGACAGATACGCAGTATTTT. It encodes CSVRRGTRGTDTQYF.

There are a few counts of this clonotype. The chain links TRBV12-3 or TRBV12-4 to TRBJ1-3; D not resolved. V lost 6 bases to trimming and J lost 3 bases, with 15 bases between them. The length of the CDR3 is 15 residues. The CDR3 DNA is TGTGCCAGCAGCAAGGGAGGGTTAAGTGGAAACACCATATATTTT. Its translation: CASSKGGLSGNTIYF.

This clonotype was found a few times. The V gene is TRBV11-3, the J gene TRBJ2-5; 8 nucleotides line up with TRBD1. With 1 base clipped from V and 3 bases from J, the junction kept 10 bases outside the gene matches. This CDR3 comprises 17 residues. Germline V gene lookup returns CDR1 SGHNT and CDR2 YENEEA. CDR3 nucleotides: TGTGCCAGCAGCTTAGGCCTGACGACAGGGGTCGAAGAGACCCAGTACTTC. It codes for CASSLGLTTGVEETQYF. Full variable domain (rest looked up from reference TRBV11-3 and TRBJ2-5): EAGVVQSPRYKIIEKKQPVAFWCNPISGHNTLYWYLQNLGQGPELLIRYENEEAVDDSQLPKDRFSAERLKGVDSTLKIQPAELGDSAVYLCASSLGLTTGVEETQYFGPGTRLLVL.

This clonotype was counted between two and nine times. CDR3 nucleotides: TGTGCCAGCAGCTTAGTAGGGATCAATCAGCCCCAGCATTTT. It specifies CASSLVGINQPQHF. The V and J genes are TRBV7-9 and TRBJ1-5, with unresolved D. This CDR3 has 14 residues. Trimming shortened V by 1 base and J by 3 bases, and 7 bases separated the two germline ends. Germline loops: CDR1 SEHNR, CDR2 FQNEAQ (reference sequence).

This clonotype was counted only a few times. The chain carries TRBV18 and TRBJ2-7, with 10 bases lining up with TRBD1. Germline assignment: CDR1 KGHSH and CDR2 LQKENI. The J segment lost 5 bases and the V segment lost 6 bases, leaving 13 bases of the junction unmatched. CDR3 length equals 16 residues. CDR3 DNA sequence: TGTGCCAGCTCTCCGACCTCGACAGGGGGCCTGAACGAGCAGTACTTC. Protein sequence: CASSPTSTGGLNEQYF. The entire variable domain, with the rest obtained from reference TRBV18 and TRBJ2-7, is as follows: NAGVMQNPRHLVRRRGQEARLRCSPMKGHSHVYWYRQLPEEGLKFMVYLQKENIIDESGMPKERFSAEFPKEGPSILRIQQVVRGDSAAYFCASSPTSTGGLNEQYFGPGTRLTVT.

The J gene is TRBJ2-1, the V gene TRBV3-1, with D perhaps matching TRBD1 (5 bases). V was shortened by 4 bases and J by 7 bases, with 11 bases between the two germline ends. The CDR3 totals 13 residues. The V gene's germline CDR1 is LGHDT and CDR2 YNNKEL (reference sequence). In nucleotides, the CDR3 is TGTGCCAGCAGCCTTTCACAGGCAAATGAGCAGTTCTTC. This codes for CASSLSQANEQFF.

In this sample, this clonotype turned up many times. The V call is TRBV7-8, the J call TRBJ2-3; D gene uncertain. Trimming left V 7 bases short and J 0 bases short, with 11 bases between. Germline values: CDR1 SGHVS, CDR2 FQNEAQ. The CDR3 loop spans 14 amino acids. CDR3 region: CASNVDLSTDTQYF. CDR3 coding DNA: TGTGCCAGCAACGTGGACCTTAGCACAGATACGCAGTATTTT.

This chain connects TRBV6-1 to TRBJ2-7; TRBD1 agrees at 10 bases. Germline CDR1 is MNHNS and CDR2 is SASEGT. Trimming removed 2 bases from V and 2 bases from J; junction bases left unmatched: 3. The CDR3 loop spans 15 amino acids. The CDR3 loop reads CASSERTGGPYEQYF. The CDR3 DNA is TGTGCCAGCAGTGAACGGACAGGGGGTCCCTACGAGCAGTACTTC.

This clonotype has a handful of counts. The rearrangement links TRBV7-9 to TRBJ2-3; 7 positions match TRBD1. Looked up from germline, CDR1 is SEHNR and CDR2 is FQNEAQ (reference sequence). The CDR3 sequence is 17 residues long. J was trimmed by 1 base and V by 5 bases; bases with no gene match: 12. CDR3 residues: CASSPGVGTAGTDTQYF. CDR3 bases: TGTGCCAGCAGCCCCGGTGTCGGGACAGCCGGCACAGATACGCAGTATTTT.

This clonotype was detected a few times. The rearrangement joins TRBV20-1 to TRBJ1-5; D ambiguous. The CDR3 length is 15 residues. The V gene's germline CDR1 is DFQATT and CDR2 SNEGSKA (reference sequence). Trimming removed 2 bases at V and 0 bases at J, with 11 bases between. CDR3 coding DNA: TGCAGTGCTAGAAGAGCCGGATTTAGCAATCAGCCCCAGCATTTT. Protein product: CSARRAGFSNQPQHF.

There are many counts of this clonotype. The genes are TRBV7-2 and TRBJ2-1; TRBD1 agrees at 9 bases. The germline V gene has CDR1 SGHTA and CDR2 FQGNSA. The trim removed 6 bases at V and 0 bases at J, leaving 6 bases unmatched. This CDR3 has 16 residues. The CDR3: CASRGQGISSYNEQFF. In DNA form, the CDR3 reads TGTGCCAGCAGGGGACAGGGAATTAGCTCCTACAATGAGCAGTTCTTC. The full variable domain, with the rest looked up from reference TRBV7-2 and TRBJ2-1, is GAGVSQSPSNKVTEKGKDVELRCDPISGHTALYWYRQSLGQGLEFLIYFQGNSAPDKSGLPSDRFSAERTGGSVSTLTIQRTQQEDSAVYLCASRGQGISSYNEQFFGPGTRLTVL.

The CDR3 sequence: CSAPRGSVNNEQFF. CDR3 coding DNA: TGCAGTGCCCCCCGGGGTAGCGTTAACAATGAGCAGTTCTTC. The gene calls are TRBV20-1 and TRBJ2-1, with a weak D call TRBD2 (5 bases). The ends were cut back, 6 bases at V and 5 bases at J, with 17 bases in the middle. This CDR3 comprises 14 residues. Germline loops: CDR1 DFQATT, CDR2 SNEGSKA (reference sequence).

This clonotype has more than one count but fewer than ten. The V call is TRBV5-1, the J call TRBJ1-1; 7 bases map to TRBD1. J lost 3 bases, V lost 3 bases, and 11 bases had no gene match. Looked up from germline, CDR1 is SGHRS and CDR2 is YFSETQ. The CDR3 has 16 residues. The CDR3 nucleotides are TGCGCCAGCAGCTCACAGGGGATGGGGCGAGACACTGAAGCTTTCTTT. Amino acid sequence: CASSSQGMGRDTEAFF.